This is a list of T cell receptor beta chains from one sample in a study of technical replicates of blood from several donors. Here immunoSEQ multiplex PCR was the method, and the copy in TCRdb shows in-frame clones only, minus some. Among under 95,000 clones listed, around 94% were seen once. Sequencing was done on a sample of T cells isolated from PBMCs. These receptors originate from a human donor in good health. Each CDR3 is given with its conserved first and last residue. Each record gives: V gene, D gene, clone size, J gene, CDR3 protein, CDR3 DNA. The D gene is left open where the match is weak. The size of a clone is reported for some rows only, either as once, few or many, or as a class for expanded clones.

TRBV4-2	TRBD2	-	TRBJ2-2	CASSQEAGANTGELFF	TGTGCCAGCAGCCAAGAGGCGGGGGCGAACACCGGGGAGCTGTTTTTT
TRBV7-9	-	-	TRBJ2-2	CASRLSTGELFF	TGTGCCAGCAGGTTGTCGACCGGGGAGCTGTTTTTT
TRBV28	TRBD1	-	TRBJ2-4	CASSLTSDRARQYF	TGTGCCAGCAGTCTCACCTCGGACAGGGCAAGACAGTACTTC
TRBV4-2	-	-	TRBJ2-6	CASSPDTYWANVLTF	TGTGCCAGCAGCCCAGACACCTACTGGGCCAACGTCCTGACTTTC
TRBV11-2	TRBD2	-	TRBJ2-5	CASSSWASGRNQETQYF	TGTGCCAGCAGCTCGTGGGCTAGCGGGAGGAACCAAGAGACCCAGTACTTC
TRBV2	-	-	TRBJ1-5	CASSEAGGGGNQPQHF	TGTGCCAGCAGTGAAGCGGGCGGGGGGGGCAATCAGCCCCAGCATTTT
TRBV27	-	once	TRBJ2-1	CASKPPQGLIDEQFF	TGTGCCAGCAAACCCCCCCAGGGGCTGATCGATGAGCAGTTCTTC
TRBV28	-	once	TRBJ2-6	CASSSTFTGANVLTF	TGTGCCAGCAGCTCGACATTCACTGGGGCCAACGTCCTGACTTTC
TRBV5-4	-	-	TRBJ2-2	CASTGGYTGELFF	TGTGCCAGCACCGGAGGGTACACCGGGGAGCTGTTTTTT
TRBV5-1	-	-	TRBJ1-4	CASSSSGNGEKLFF	TGCGCCAGCAGCTCCTCAGGGAATGGGGAAAAACTGTTTTTT
TRBV5-1	TRBD1	-	TRBJ1-4	CASSPLGQGTNEKLFF	TGCGCCAGCAGCCCTTTAGGACAGGGAACTAATGAAAAACTGTTTTTT
TRBV19	-	-	TRBJ2-7	CASSPGIYEQYF	TGTGCCAGTAGTCCGGGGATTTACGAGCAGTACTTC
TRBV5-4	-	-	TRBJ1-5	CASSPEGGQPQHF	TGTGCCAGCAGCCCGGAGGGGGGGCAGCCCCAGCATTTT
TRBV19	TRBD2	-	TRBJ2-1	CASSNLGGANEQFF	TGTGCCAGTAGTAACCTCGGGGGGGCAAATGAGCAGTTCTTC
TRBV10-3	TRBD2	once	TRBJ2-1	CAISEPGGGIYNEQFF	TGTGCCATCAGTGAGCCGGGCGGGGGAATCTACAATGAGCAGTTCTTC
TRBV25-1	-	-	TRBJ2-2	CASAHRDNPRTGELFF	TGTGCCAGCGCACACCGGGACAACCCTCGAACCGGGGAGCTGTTTTTT
TRBV19	TRBD2	-	TRBJ2-7	CASMGLAGRAYEQYF	TGTGCCAGTATGGGACTAGCGGGCCGAGCCTACGAGCAGTACTTC
TRBV7-9	-	-	TRBJ1-1	CASSEVQGGTEAFF	TGTGCCAGCAGCGAAGTACAGGGTGGCACTGAAGCTTTCTTT
TRBV2	TRBD1	-	TRBJ1-1	CASSVDREAFF	TGTGCCAGCAGTGTGGACAGGGAAGCTTTCTTT
TRBV6-1	-	-	TRBJ1-5	CASRTVPDPQHF	TGTGCCAGCAGGACAGTTCCCGACCCCCAGCATTTT
TRBV19	TRBD1	few	TRBJ1-2	CASSTWTGGTMDYTF	TGTGCCAGTAGTACATGGACAGGGGGCACCATGGACTACACCTTC
TRBV28	-	-	TRBJ1-1	CASSFLRATEAFF	TGTGCCAGCAGTTTCCTCCGAGCCACTGAAGCTTTCTTT
TRBV15	TRBD2	-	TRBJ2-1	CATSGPGLAYNEQFF	TGTGCCACCAGCGGACCGGGACTAGCGTACAATGAGCAGTTCTTC
TRBV29-1	-	-	TRBJ2-1	CSVVALLYNEQFF	TGCAGCGTTGTTGCGCTACTTTACAATGAGCAGTTCTTC
TRBV29-1	-	-	TRBJ2-3	CSVEKDTSTDTQYF	TGCAGCGTTGAGAAGGACACGAGCACAGATACGCAGTATTTT
TRBV5-1	-	-	TRBJ1-1	CASSLTRAGTNTEAFF	TGCGCCAGCAGCTTAACGAGGGCAGGCACGAACACTGAAGCTTTCTTT
TRBV27	TRBD1	-	TRBJ2-2	CASSLGTGTGENGELFF	TGTGCCAGCAGTTTAGGGACCGGGACAGGGGAGAACGGGGAGCTGTTTTTT
TRBV7-9	-	-	TRBJ1-3	CASSLAGRDYSGNTIYF	TGTGCCAGCAGCTTAGCTGGTAGGGACTACTCTGGAAACACCATATATTTT
TRBV13	-	-	TRBJ1-2	CASSSPSGDGYTF	TGTGCCAGCAGCTCGCCCTCAGGCGATGGCTACACCTTC
TRBV10-3	-	-	TRBJ1-5	CAISDPGGSNQPQHF	TGTGCCATCAGTGACCCCGGGGGGAGCAATCAGCCCCAGCATTTT
TRBV5-4	-	once	TRBJ1-3	CASSFEGWNTIYF	TGTGCCAGCAGCTTTGAGGGTTGGAACACCATATATTTT
TRBV4-1	-	-	TRBJ2-1	CASSQKRIQGSYNEQFF	TGCGCCAGCAGCCAAAAGAGAATACAGGGCTCCTACAATGAGCAGTTCTTC
TRBV27	-	-	TRBJ2-5	CASSFIGGEETQYF	TGTGCCAGCAGTTTTATAGGCGGCGAAGAGACCCAGTACTTC
TRBV11-2	-	-	TRBJ2-7	CASSPQGYEQYF	TGTGCCAGCAGCCCCCAGGGGTACGAGCAGTACTTC
TRBV2	TRBD1	-	TRBJ2-2	CASSETGYTGELFF	TGTGCCAGCAGTGAGACAGGGTACACCGGGGAGCTGTTTTTT
TRBV7-3	TRBD1	-	TRBJ1-6	CASRRAGTDNSPLHF	TGTGCCAGCCGGAGGGCCGGGACAGATAATTCACCCCTCCACTTT
TRBV4-2	TRBD1	-	TRBJ2-1	CASSRQGASSYNEQFF	TGTGCCAGCAGTCGACAGGGGGCGAGCTCCTACAATGAGCAGTTCTTC
TRBV6-5	TRBD1	-	TRBJ1-1	CASSYGGQEAFF	TGTGCCAGCAGTTACGGGGGACAGGAAGCTTTCTTT
TRBV5-1	TRBD1	-	TRBJ2-7	CASSLAPGTGMYEQYF	TGCGCCAGCAGCTTGGCCCCCGGGACAGGGATGTACGAGCAGTACTTC
TRBV30	TRBD1	-	TRBJ2-7	CAWSSRVTGAVYEQYF	TGTGCCTGGAGTTCCCGGGTGACAGGGGCGGTTTACGAGCAGTACTTC
TRBV29-1	-	-	TRBJ1-1	CSVSNPTRGRTEAFF	TGCAGCGTCTCGAATCCGACACGGGGGAGGACTGAAGCTTTCTTT
TRBV5-1	TRBD2	-	TRBJ2-2	CASSSSGGNTGELFF	TGCGCCAGCAGTTCTAGCGGGGGGAACACCGGGGAGCTGTTTTTT
TRBV7-8	-	-	TRBJ2-3	CASSLKPDSSTDTQYF	TGTGCCAGCAGCCTTAAACCGGACAGTAGCACAGATACGCAGTATTTT
TRBV10-2	-	-	TRBJ1-1	CASSERGGTEAFF	TGCGCCAGCAGTGAAAGGGGCGGCACTGAAGCTTTCTTT
TRBV5-6	TRBD1	-	TRBJ2-3	CASSLEVGRDRDTDTQYF	TGTGCCAGCAGCTTGGAGGTGGGCCGGGACAGGGACACAGATACGCAGTATTTT
TRBV27	TRBD1	-	TRBJ1-5	CASKLTGGPSNQPQHF	TGTGCCAGCAAGCTCACAGGGGGTCCAAGCAATCAGCCCCAGCATTTT
TRBV7-9	TRBD2	-	TRBJ2-3	CASSIGTSGGSWTDTQYF	TGTGCCAGCAGCATCGGGACTAGCGGGGGAAGTTGGACAGATACGCAGTATTTT
TRBV6-1	-	-	TRBJ2-7	CASSGTPLRGSYEQYF	TGTGCCAGCAGTGGGACGCCCCTGCGGGGCTCCTACGAGCAGTACTTC
TRBV9	-	-	TRBJ1-1	CASSFPGGSEAFF	TGTGCCAGCAGCTTCCCGGGGGGGTCTGAAGCTTTCTTT
TRBV7-2	TRBD1	-	TRBJ2-3	CASSGQGGDTQYF	TGTGCCAGCAGCGGACAGGGCGGAGATACGCAGTATTTT
TRBV14	-	-	TRBJ1-2	CASSQDIGANGHYGYTF	TGTGCCAGCAGCCAAGATATAGGGGCAAATGGACACTATGGCTACACCTTC
TRBV19	-	-	TRBJ1-4	CASSRKKRGKLFF	TGTGCCAGTAGTAGAAAAAAGCGCGGAAAACTGTTTTTT
TRBV11-3	TRBD2	-	TRBJ2-1	CASSSLPGLAVYNEQFF	TGTGCCAGCAGCTCACTTCCGGGACTAGCGGTGTACAATGAGCAGTTCTTC
TRBV5-1	TRBD2	-	TRBJ2-1	CASRLAGSSYNEQFF	TGCGCCAGCAGATTAGCGGGAAGCTCCTACAATGAGCAGTTCTTC
TRBV6-1	TRBD1	-	TRBJ1-3	CASSDRTGGFSGNTIYF	TGTGCCAGCAGTGACCGGACAGGGGGCTTCTCTGGAAACACCATATATTTT
TRBV29-1	TRBD1	-	TRBJ1-2	CSVAGGTGNGYTF	TGCAGCGTTGCGGGGGGGACAGGGAATGGCTACACCTTC
TRBV11-3	-	-	TRBJ2-6	CASSLVGQGANVLTF	TGTGCCAGCAGCTTGGTGGGGCAAGGGGCCAACGTCCTGACTTTC
TRBV10-2	TRBD2	-	TRBJ2-3	CASTGLAGGDTQYF	TGCGCCAGCACAGGACTAGCGGGGGGAGATACGCAGTATTTT